This record covers a single TCR beta chain. These data originate in a study of blood T cell repertoires in COVID-19. As for the study in general: Samples representing acute and convalescent COVID-19 were sourced from the United States, Italy and Spain. In each case, the material was cDNA or gDNA derived from T cells, B-cell-depleted T cells, or PBMCs.

The CDR3 runs to 16 residues. The germline V gene has CDR1 LNHDA and CDR2 SQIVND (reference sequence). V lost 7 bases and J 2 bases, leaving 19 bases between the germline ends. Method: immunoSEQ multiplex PCR; TCRdb's copy keeps in-frame clones and lacks some. Here the sample spans about 280,000 clones, approximately 89% being singletons. A Seattle source enrolled patients during active infection and followed them longitudinally. The TCR was taken from a woman aged 25-40 years with COVID-19, enrolled during active disease. The material sequenced was peripheral blood. The chain has TRBV19 and TRBJ2-3; TRBD2 is a possible D gene (7 bases). The CDR3 sequence: CASTSPWGGPTDTQYF. In DNA, the CDR3 is TGTGCCAGTACCTCCCCGTGGGGGGGCCCCACAGATACGCAGTATTTT.